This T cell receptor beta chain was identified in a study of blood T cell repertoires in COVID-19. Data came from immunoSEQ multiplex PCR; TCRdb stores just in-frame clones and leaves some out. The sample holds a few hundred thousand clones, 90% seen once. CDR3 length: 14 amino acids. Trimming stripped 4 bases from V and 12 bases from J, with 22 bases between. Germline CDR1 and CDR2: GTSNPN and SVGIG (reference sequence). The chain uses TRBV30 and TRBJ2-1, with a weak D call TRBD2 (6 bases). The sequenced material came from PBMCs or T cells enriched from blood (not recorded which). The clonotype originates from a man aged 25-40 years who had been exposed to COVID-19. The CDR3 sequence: CAWIRRAGPPLQFF. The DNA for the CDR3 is TGTGCCTGGATAAGAAGGGCGGGGCCTCCGTTGCAGTTCTTC.